This TCR beta chain was retrieved from a study of shared clonotypes between healthy human individuals (dated by TCRdb to 2020 to 2022). Regarding the complete study: Two women and a few men aged 18 to 49 years were included in the cohort. Different laboratories and diverse techniques were used to prepare libraries and sequence TCR repertoires, to increase sequencing depth and limit assay-specific biases. For each donor, CD4 naive and CD4 memory were each run on three plates, CD8 naive on two plates, and CD8 memory on one plate. To estimate repertoire size and how much clonotypes are shared between individuals, the study performed deep sequencing of blood TCR repertoires from roughly five healthy adults. Between about 0.8 and 9 billion PBMCs per donor were obtained by leukapheresis. Paper-wide results and their limitations: Larger estimated clonotype richness was generally found for naive subsets than for memory subsets. Higher generation probabilities were observed for clonotypes shared by all four sorted-subset donors than for non-shared clonotypes. Only blood was sampled, and tissue TCR repertoires likely differ from those in blood. The genetic and exposure-history diversity represented was limited by the small number of donors. Pairwise subsampling indicated that sequencing depth was expected to affect the degree of clonotype sharing among donors. Sharing across several donors was observed for approximately 5% of naive CD4, 3.5% of naive CD8, about 2.3% of memory CD4, and over 0.3% of memory CD8 clonotypes. Incomplete sequencing was indicated by rarefaction of sorted-subset datasets, despite the large sequencing depth.

As concerns this clone: Its antigen is not yet known. No quality values exist for individual bases; no much larger clone is one base distant.

The CDR3 starts with the cysteine, ends with the phenylalanine, and has 17 residues. Only the CDR3 portion is preserved as DNA: 51 bases, with reading frame beginning at the first base. CDR1 is given as SQVTM and CDR2 as ANQGSEA, both from the germline V gene. Trimming at the junction amounts to 1 base on V and 3 bases on J, and the germline ends lie 22 bases apart. Using the deep immunoSEQ assay, multiplex PCR amplified TCR CDR3 regions from genomic DNA. Extracted genomic DNA from each cell subset was distributed evenly across all wells of several immunoSEQ 96-well plates, and each plate was treated as a replicate. For sorted subsets, about 220 ng of genomic DNA, equivalent to tens of thousands of T cell genomes, went into each replicate PCR. Purified libraries were quantified with a Qubit 3.0 fluorometer, sized on a Bioanalyzer 2100, and re-quantified with the KAPA Library Quantification kit. Every immunoSEQ 96-well plate was sequenced on a separate single-read 150-cycle Illumina NextSeq 550 flow cell. Concerning the study's data processing: The immunoSEQ output contained only junctional sequences without quality scores, so filtering could not match that applied to full-length reads. Sequences were annotated with PyIR, a Python wrapper for IgBLAST v1.9, using IMGT germline references to assign V/J genes and CDR3. Reads were removed for weak V/J assignments (E-value above 1e-6), missing CDR3, stop codons, out-of-frame junctions, or ambiguous translated residues. V3J clonotypes were defined by identical inferred V gene, J gene, and CDR3 amino acid sequence. Percentage overlap between repertoires was calculated by dividing the number of shared unique clonotypes by the size of the smaller repertoire. Richness of each repertoire was evaluated using RTK rarefaction, the Chao1 estimator, and Recon v2.1 estimates of unobserved clonotypes. Generation probabilities for all TCRbeta clonotypes obtained by the gDNA method from a handful of donors were computed using OLGA. TCRdb stores this immuneACCESS table with in-frame sequences only. Part of the clones is absent; in the studies checked, under half of the shortfall reflects unresolved V genes, and no reason is known for the rest. V and J calls and clone size are those listed in that table; D and trimming were worked out from the DNA. The sample contains around 1,900,000 clones, about 93% of them found a single time. The ten largest clones add up to over 1.5% of the sample.

CD8 naive samples were CD45RO-negative cells positively selected for CCR7, giving a CD45RA+CCR7+ population that excluded TemRA cells. The donors were healthy, HIV-negative adults who had no recently reported acute infections or vaccinations. Every donor was a Caucasian adult living in Nashville, Tennessee, USA. Blood was obtained by leukapheresis, after which PBMCs were separated by Ficoll-Histopaque density gradient centrifugation and cryopreserved in liquid nitrogen vapor phase. Analytical flow cytometry was used to check the purity and quantity of every magnetically sorted T cell population. Each sorted fraction had its genomic DNA isolated and then quantified by UV absorbance on a Nanodrop 2000c.

The rearrangement combines TRBV29-1 with TRBJ2-7; the D segment might be TRBD1 or TRBD2, since each matches 6 bases. Sequenced material: naive CD8+ T cells from PBMCs. The cell subset or site label of this sample denotes: CD45RA+CCR7+. This clonotype was sampled from a man between 18 and 35 years old in good health. Some clones in this sample may be carry-over from other donors' samples. The DNA sequence is TGCAGCGTTGAAGTCCCGATGATGACAGGCGGGAACTACGAGCAGTACTTC. The translation is CSVEVPMMTGGNYEQYF.